Listed here is a single T cell receptor (beta chain). CDR3 size: 14 residues. Germline values: CDR1 SGHTA, CDR2 FQGNSA. V lost 1 base and J 5 bases, leaving 11 bases between the germline ends. The protocol was immunoSEQ multiplex PCR, while the TCRdb copy is restricted to in-frame clones and leaves out a portion. Of 40,000 to 55,000 clones detected, 89% appear once; the ten largest clones hold 2.2%. The record originates from a study of blood T cell repertoires in COVID-19. The V and J genes are TRBV7-2 and TRBJ1-1, with no clear D. This clonotype was obtained from a human donor in a cohort sampled during active COVID-19. The sample consisted of peripheral blood. CDR3 sequence reads: CASSLVATGTEAFF. DNA of the CDR3: TGTGCCAGCAGCTTAGTGGCTACGGGGACTGAAGCTTTCTTT.